The table lists the clone carrying this TCR beta chain with many counts. Its antigen is undetermined. The study enrolled patients aged 18 to 65 with newly diagnosed hyperthyroidism of under 2 months' duration. Pregnant or lactating patients were excluded, as were those with uncontrolled infection or other autoimmune disease. These data come from a study of T cells in Graves' hyperthyroidism and ophthalmopathy. General observations from the study: Within blood appeared most thyroid clonotypes that had expanded above 0.001.

Researchers amplified the TCR beta CDR3 regions from RNA transcripts. RT-PCR in the first round (using the HTBI primer set) targeted the TCR CDR3. MiXCR, run by TCRdb on the multiplex PCR reads, gives a single entry per CDR3 protein. Of hundreds of thousands of distinct CDR3 sequences in the sample, approximately 14% were seen once. The specimen sequenced was blood. This receptor was taken from a woman aged 18-29 years with Graves' hyperthyroidism.

The CDR3 loop is CAWTPDSNEKLFF. The CDR3 coding sequence is TGTGCCTGGACCCCAGACTCTAATGAAAAACTGTTTTTT. The chain uses TRBV30 and TRBJ1-4; D uncertain. Germline lookup yields CDR1 GTSNPN and CDR2 SVGIG (reference sequence). CDR3 size: 13 residues. With 4 bases removed from V and 3 bases from J, the gap between germline ends came to 9 bases.